The 2 T cell receptor beta chains listed next were all sequenced from one sample in a study of vaccination effects on CD4 cells after COVID-19. After roughly 9 days in culture, the CD4+ T cells were isolated. The antigens of these receptors remain unknown. The data were produced by immunoSEQ multiplex PCR, yet TCRdb's version contains in-frame clones alone and is incomplete. Altogether roughly 64,000 clones are present, about two thirds being singletons, with the ten largest covering roughly 25%. The sample was CD4+ T cells from PBMCs cultured without peptide, taken before COVID-19 vaccination. All receptors derive from a human donor who had a prior SARS-CoV-2 infection.

V gene TRBV6-5 combines with J gene TRBJ2-5, with 8 positions matching TRBD1. This CDR3 is built from 14 residues. V was pared by 7 bases and J by 5 bases, with 9 bases of the junction left unmatched. Germline V gives CDR1 MNHEY, CDR2 SVGAGI. The CDR3: CASKMDRVSETQYF. The CDR3 region has the DNA TGTGCCAGCAAGATGGACAGGGTGTCGGAGACCCAGTACTTC.

The J gene is TRBJ2-1, the V gene TRBV9; 12 nucleotides align to TRBD2. Losses at the gene ends were 0 bases for V and 4 bases for J; bases not matched to a gene: 2. CDR3 length: 16 amino acids. CDR1 is SGDLS and CDR2 is YYNGEE in the germline V gene. DNA of the CDR3: TGTGCCAGCAGCGTAGTGGGGACTAGCGGGTACAATGAGCAGTTCTTC. It codes for CASSVVGTSGYNEQFF.